The 9 T cell receptor beta chains below come from one sample, sequenced in a study of cytomegalovirus exposure and HLA in healthy donors. 13 Jbeta primers and 60 Vbeta primers were used for the PCR. Method: immunoSEQ multiplex PCR; TCRdb's copy keeps in-frame clones and lacks some. This table has 100,000 to 150,000 clones, around 80% appearing once. Input material: PBMCs. The receptors originated from a man in his fifties in good health and CMV-seronegative.

The gene calls are TRBV7-9 and TRBJ2-3; TRBD2 aligns across 9 bases. The CDR3 runs to 16 residues. V lost 6 bases, J lost 2 bases, and 9 bases stayed unmatched. Germline V lookup: CDR1 SEHNR, CDR2 FQNEAQ (reference sequence). CDR3 bases: TGTGCCAGCAGTTTCAGACTAGCGGCGTACACAGATACGCAGTATTTT. Its translation is CASSFRLAAYTDTQYF.

This chain uses TRBV4-3 with TRBJ2-2, with 11 bases identical to TRBD2. This CDR3 contains 19 residues. CDR1 LGHNA and CDR2 YSLEER come from the germline V gene. The ends lost 0 bases at V and 0 bases at J; junction bases unmatched: 6. CDR3: CASSQDWLAGGTNTGELFF. CDR3 coding DNA: TGCGCCAGCAGCCAAGATTGGCTAGCGGGGGGAACGAACACCGGGGAGCTGTTTTTT.

The chain employs TRBV27 and TRBJ1-1; D ambiguous. This CDR3 has 17 amino acids. V shed 4 bases and J shed 0 bases, with 18 bases lying between them. Germline-derived CDR1 and CDR2 are MNHEY and SMNVEV (reference sequence). The CDR3 loop is CASSSTYDTDMNTEAFF. DNA of the CDR3: TGTGCCAGCAGTTCCACCTACGATACAGATATGAACACTGAAGCTTTCTTT.

This sequence joins TRBV6-1 and TRBJ2-7; TRBD2 matches 7 bases. V shed 4 bases and J 2 bases; nucleotides not matched to a gene: 8. This CDR3 is 15 amino acids long. Per germline, CDR1 MNHNS and CDR2 SASEGT. The CDR3 sequence: CASSAKRGVAYEQYF. In DNA form, the CDR3 reads TGTGCCAGCAGTGCTAAACGGGGGGTGGCCTACGAGCAGTACTTC.

The DNA for the CDR3 is TGTGCCAGCAGCTCAATAGCGGGGGGCCGCGGCAATGAGCAGTTCTTC. Protein sequence: CASSSIAGGRGNEQFF. The chain carries TRBV11-2 and TRBJ2-1, with 10 bases that match TRBD2. Trimming cost V 4 bases and J 6 bases; bases outside gene matches: 9. This CDR3 contains 16 residues. CDR1 and CDR2 (germline): SGHAT, FQNNGV.

The V gene is TRBV7-9, the J gene TRBJ2-5; 7 bases map to TRBD2. Germline V lookup: CDR1 SEHNR, CDR2 FQNEAQ (reference sequence). The CDR3 spans 16 residues. The V segment lost 5 bases and the J segment 4 bases; nucleotides outside the gene matches: 13. The DNA of the CDR3 is TGTGCCAGCAGCCGGCCCAGGACTAGTCCGGGAGAGACCCAGTACTTC. It translates to CASSRPRTSPGETQYF.

The V call is TRBV5-1, the J call TRBJ2-2, with TRBD1 identical over 7 bases. Germline V CDR1 and CDR2: SGHRS, YFSETQ. CDR3 length: 14 residues. J gave up 2 bases and V 10 bases, and 8 bases lay outside the gene matches. The CDR3 region has the DNA TGCGCCGCCCGGGACAGACCCAACACCGGGGAGCTGTTTTTT. Protein product: CAARDRPNTGELFF.

This clone was detected only a few times. The chain joins TRBV5-1 to TRBJ1-6; D may be TRBD1 (5 bases). The germline gives CDR1 SGHRS, CDR2 YFSETQ. The CDR3 sequence is 15 residues long. V was trimmed by 0 bases and J by 7 bases, leaving 11 bases between them. This chain's CDR3 is CASSLASGGNSPLHF. DNA for the CDR3: TGCGCCAGCAGCTTGGCCAGCGGGGGGAATTCACCCCTCCACTTT.

The V call is TRBV5-1, the J call TRBJ1-2, with 7 bases that match TRBD1. The CDR3 is made up of 14 amino acids. The V and J ends lost 2 bases and 4 bases, in that order; junction bases with no gene match: 5. From germline, CDR1 is SGHRS and CDR2 YFSETQ. CDR3 nucleotides: TGCGCCAGCAGCTTCGAGGGGGCCACCTATGGCTACACCTTC. Encoded protein: CASSFEGATYGYTF.